This T cell receptor beta chain is from a study of blood T cell repertoires in COVID-19. Overall study context: Sites across the United States, Italy and Spain contributed samples from acute and convalescent COVID-19. T cells, B-cell-depleted T cells, or PBMCs supplied cDNA or gDNA.

Study processing details: Amplification of reference gene primers provided the estimated nucleated cell counts. Clones were read by immunoSEQ multiplex PCR, and TCRdb kept only the in-frame ones, dropping some. V and J calls and clone size are as listed in that table; D and trimming were resolved from the DNA. The profile shows around 200,000 clones, around 86% of them singletons. Germline CDR1 reads SGHRS; CDR2 reads YFSETQ. The CDR3 has 16 residues. The junction had 7 bases not matched to a gene; V was cut back by 1 base and J by 4 bases. This TCR was sampled from a man aged 65 to 85 with acute or convalescent COVID-19. The sample comprised peripheral blood. The chain links TRBV5-1 to TRBJ1-4; 7 bases agree with TRBD1. DNA for the CDR3: TGCGCCAGCAGCTTGCCTTCAACAGGGGATAATGAAAAACTGTTTTTT. Its protein product is CASSLPSTGDNEKLFF.